This TCR beta chain was profiled in a study of T cells expressing NK-cell markers (dated by TCRdb to 2018 to 2021). With regard to the full study: In sorted CD3+CD56+NKG2C+, CD3+CD56+NKG2C- and CD3+CD56-NKG2C+ T-cell subsets from eight donors, TCR beta-chain repertoires were profiled. Among the eight sequenced donors, seven were HCMV-seropositive and one was HCMV-seronegative. The eight sequenced donors were randomly selected healthy volunteers, three men and five women. The libraries were sequenced on Illumina HiSeq 2000/2500, MiSeq or NextSeq, producing 2 x 150 bp reads.

Based on the germline V gene (reference sequence), the CDR1 and CDR2 sequences are LGHDT and YNNKEL. Counted from cysteine to phenylalanine, this CDR3 has 14 amino acids. The DNA is unrecorded. HCMV-specific IgG was detected in serum with a commercial ELISA kit to determine HCMV serostatus. Peripheral blood mononuclear cells were isolated from blood by Ficoll density gradient centrifugation. Sequencing used an Illumina HiSeq 2000. TCR beta cDNA libraries were made by 5'RACE template switching that added a universal primer site and unique molecular identifiers. cDNA synthesis was primed from the TCR beta constant segment and was followed by two successive PCR amplification steps. The original methods were these. MIGEC was used to demultiplex reads and group reads by UMI, and MiTCR was used to assemble and quantify clonotypes. To exclude erroneous sequences, only TCR cDNA sequences supported by at least two reads were retained. The tcR package was used for downstream repertoire analysis, with clonotypes matched between fractions based on CDR3 nucleotide sequence plus V segment. VDJmatch was used to annotate antigen specificity against VDJdb, with one amino acid substitution in CDR3 allowed. TCRdb reprocessed the reads and provides one entry for every CDR3 protein sequence; no DNA is given. These V and J calls are TCRdb output, not the study's own analysis. Per the sample table, the count is about 430,000 distinct CDR3 sequences. The ten largest clones take up almost 1.5% of the sample.

General findings and caveats noted by the study authors: It remained unclear whether the expanded NKG2C-expressing T cell clones were specific for HCMV antigens. In over five donors, the dominant CD3+CD56+NKG2C+ clonotypes were among the top 10 CD8+ clonotypes and accounted for about 1.0-7.5% of CD8+ T cells. Those dominant clonotypes were again the most abundant among CD3+CD56-NKG2C+ cells in a few donors, at about 25-65%.

A word on this clonotype: Its specific antigen is unknown.

Recombination connected TRBV3-1 to TRBJ2-7; TCRdb's D call of TRBD1 is untestable without DNA. This sequence originates from a woman in her 50s in good health. Donor details come from another sample of the same person, matched by shared clones. The specimen sequenced was blood T cells: a sorted CD56 or NKG2C T cell subset, CD4+ or CD8+ T cells, or bulk PBMC T cells (not recorded which). The CDR3 has the sequence CASSQDRGGREQYF.